This entry concerns a single TCR beta chain. This sample was taken from a study of blood T cell repertoires in COVID-19. Study-level background: PBMCs, B-cell-depleted T cells, or T cells were the source of the cDNA or gDNA that made up the material.

Profiled with immunoSEQ multiplex PCR; TCRdb holds only in-frame clones, not every one. This table has hundreds of thousands of clones, 90% appearing once. The CDR3 contains 14 residues. Looked up from germline, CDR1 is PRHDT and CDR2 is FYEKMQ (reference sequence). V lost 5 bases, J lost 4 bases, and 14 bases lay in between. Individuals aged about 18 to 89 years were recruited from fewer than 30 US areas. Participant-given clinical history determined each cohort assignment. This chain joins TRBV13 and TRBJ1-1; possibly TRBD1 for D (5 bases). The sample comprised PBMCs or T cells enriched from blood (not recorded which). The sequence was obtained from a young woman with acute COVID-19. CDR3: CASSTPTGGTEAFF. DNA for the CDR3: TGTGCCAGCAGCACACCAACCGGGGGCACTGAAGCTTTCTTT.